The present T cell receptor (beta chain) was sequenced within a study of memory CD4+ T cells and cytomegalovirus serostatus. Across the study: Of the healthy Belgian adults, 9 were CMV seropositive and about 24 seronegative.

Sequenced by immunoSEQ multiplex PCR; TCRdb stores in-frame clones only, minus some. Of 84,000 or so clones listed, 75% to 90% are singletons. Per the germline V gene, CDR1 is SNHLY and CDR2 is FYNNEI. J was trimmed by 2 bases and V by 5 bases; bases with no gene match: 5. This CDR3 is 15 amino acids long. Points on this clone: What it binds is unknown.

Study-wide points: CMV serostatus prediction reached median AUC about 0.96, or 0.93 with US-trained model.

The sort gate was single viable CD3+CD4+CD8-CD45RO+ cells for memory CD4+ T cells. Positive selection with CD4 microbeads enriched total CD4+ T cells. This receptor was taken from an adult in good health and CMV-seronegative. Material for sequencing was memory CD4+ T cells from blood. This rearrangement joins TRBV2 to TRBJ2-7; 11 nucleotides align to TRBD1. The CDR3 protein is CASSQTGQGAYEQYF. The DNA of the CDR3 is TGTGCCAGCAGTCAAACGGGACAGGGGGCCTACGAGCAGTACTTC.